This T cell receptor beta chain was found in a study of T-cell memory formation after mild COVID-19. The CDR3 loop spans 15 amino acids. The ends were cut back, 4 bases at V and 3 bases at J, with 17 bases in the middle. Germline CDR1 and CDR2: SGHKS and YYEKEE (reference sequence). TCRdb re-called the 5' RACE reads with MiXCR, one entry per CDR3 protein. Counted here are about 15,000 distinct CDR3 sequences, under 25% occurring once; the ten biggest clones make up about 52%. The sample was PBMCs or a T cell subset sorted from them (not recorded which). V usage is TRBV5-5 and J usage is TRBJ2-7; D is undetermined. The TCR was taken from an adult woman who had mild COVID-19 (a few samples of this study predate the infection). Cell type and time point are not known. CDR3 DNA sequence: TGTGCCAGCAGCCCCGGGTTCCTCTCAGTCTACGAGCAGTACTTC. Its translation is CASSPGFLSVYEQYF.